In this sample, the clone carrying this T cell receptor beta chain turned up a few times. Via MiXCR, TCRdb re-called the PCR reads, giving one row per CDR3 protein. The sample has nearly 650,000 distinct CDR3 sequences, about 25% seen once. The CDR3 sequence is 17 residues long. With V trimmed by 3 bases and J by 3 bases, 9 bases remained unmatched. Germline CDR1 and CDR2: LNHDA and SQIVND (reference sequence). This specimen comes from a study of molecular identifiers for immune sequencing clone quantification. Sequencing was done on a sample of naive CD8+ T cells from blood, with Jurkat cell RNA spiked in. Subset given: FACS-sorted CD8+CD4-CCR7+CD45RA+ naive T cells. J is TRBJ2-3 and V is TRBV19, with 10 positions matching TRBD1. The sequence was collected from a human donor in good health. Some libraries in this study had Jurkat cell RNA spiked in. The CDR3 spells CASSMPPGTGVTDTQYF. CDR3 nucleotide sequence: TGTGCCAGTAGTATGCCCCCTGGGACAGGGGTGACAGATACGCAGTATTTT.